This is a list of T cell receptor beta chains from one sample in a study of blood T cell repertoires in COVID-19. Profiled with immunoSEQ multiplex PCR; TCRdb holds only in-frame clones, not every one. The sample yields roughly 160,000 clones, roughly 80% seen once. The specimen sequenced was peripheral blood. Receptors were obtained from a woman over 75 with acute or convalescent COVID-19. Both conserved end residues are part of each CDR3. A D gene is named only where the DNA matches it firmly. Clone size is shown for a subset of rows, as once, few, many or a class of expanded clone.

TRBV5-1,.,.,TRBJ1-1,TGCGCCAGCAGCTTGGCGGGAGGGGTCGAAGCTTTCTTT,CASSLAGGVEAFF
TRBV30,.,.,TRBJ2-2,TGTGCCTGGAGTGCTGCGAACACCGGGGAGCTGTTTTTT,CAWSAANTGELFF
TRBV9,.,.,TRBJ2-2,TGTGCCAGCAGCGTTCGACAGACCACCGGGGAGCTGTTTTTT,CASSVRQTTGELFF
TRBV18,.,.,TRBJ1-5,TGTGCCAGCTCACCTCTTGAGGGTCAGCCCCAGCATTTT,CASSPLEGQPQHF
TRBV7-9,.,.,TRBJ1-1,TGTGCCAGCAGCTTAGCACAGGTGAGCACTGAAGCTTTCTTT,CASSLAQVSTEAFF
TRBV6-5,few,TRBD2,TRBJ2-7,TGTGCCAGCAGTCCAGGACTAGCGGGGATGTACGAGCAGTACTTC,CASSPGLAGMYEQYF
TRBV11-2,.,TRBD1,TRBJ1-6,TGTGCCAGCAGCTTATTGGCAGGGGGCGATCGATATAATTCACCCCTCCACTTT,CASSLLAGGDRYNSPLHF
TRBV19,.,TRBD1,TRBJ2-2,TGTGCCAGTCTGAGGGGGACAGGGGTCAACACCGGGGAGCTGTTTTTT,CASLRGTGVNTGELFF
TRBV9,.,TRBD2,TRBJ2-3,TGTGCCAGCAGCTTAACTAGCGGGGGCACAGATACGCAGTATTTT,CASSLTSGGTDTQYF
TRBV4-3,.,.,TRBJ2-7,TGCGCCAGCAGCCAGTACCCCGGAGCGGCCTACGAGCAGTACTTC,CASSQYPGAAYEQYF
TRBV5-4,.,TRBD2,TRBJ2-5,TGTGCCAGCAGCCGGAGTGCGGGGGGGCTCGAGACCCAGTACTTC,CASSRSAGGLETQYF
TRBV6-5,.,.,TRBJ1-2,TGTGCCACCGGACAAGGCTATGGCTACACCTTC,CATGQGYGYTF
TRBV6-5,.,TRBD1,TRBJ1-1,TGTGCCAGCATTTCAGACAGGGTCAACACTGAAGCTTTCTTT,CASISDRVNTEAFF
TRBV6-6,.,TRBD2,TRBJ2-2,TGTGCCAGCATCCCCCTAGGGGGGACTAGCGGGAGTGAAAAGTTTTTT,CASIPLGGTSGSEKFF
TRBV6-5,.,.,TRBJ2-7,TGTGCCACCACGGAGTATAACTACGAGCAGTACTTC,CATTEYNYEQYF
TRBV7-9,once,TRBD2,TRBJ2-3,TGTGCCAGCAGCTCCCCAGGACTAGCGGGGGGGATTTCAGATACGCAGTATTTT,CASSSPGLAGGISDTQYF
TRBV18,.,.,TRBJ2-7,TGTGCCAGCCGGAATACAGGACCCCCCTACGAGCAGTACTTC,CASRNTGPPYEQYF
TRBV5-5,once,TRBD1,TRBJ2-1,TGTGCCAGCAGCTTCCGGGACAGCTACAATGAGCAGTTCTTC,CASSFRDSYNEQFF
TRBV2,.,.,TRBJ2-7,TGTGCCAGCAGTGTGAACTTTAACTACGAGCAGTACTTC,CASSVNFNYEQYF